This T cell receptor beta chain is drawn from a study of T cell responses to AZD1222 COVID-19 vaccine. Germline V gene sequence: CDR1 SQVTM, CDR2 ANQGSEA. The V and J ends lost 1 base and 6 bases, in that order; junction bases with no gene match: 12. The CDR3 contains 16 residues. TCRdb's copy holds only in-frame clones and misses some; the assay was immunoSEQ multiplex PCR. The sample yields about 140,000 clones, about 92% seen once. The sequence came from an adult who received the AZD1222 COVID-19 vaccine. The starting material was peripheral blood, obtained 28 days after the second AZD1222 dose. The chain uses TRBV29-1 and TRBJ2-1; the match to TRBD2 covers 7 bases. The CDR3 is CSVEVVRTRSTNEQFF. The CDR3 bases are TGCAGCGTTGAAGTGGTCCGGACTAGATCCACCAATGAGCAGTTCTTC.